Following are 9 T cell receptor beta chains from one sample sequenced in a study of a mutant IDH1 vaccine in newly diagnosed glioma. This table comes from immunoSEQ multiplex PCR, and its TCRdb copy is limited to in-frame clones, with some not included. Of some 50,000 clones detected, roughly 88% appear once; the ten largest clones hold around 2.4%. Indicated time point: baseline, week 1 (first vaccination visit). Treatment denoted: pre-vaccination baseline after standard-of-care therapy. This specimen was PBMCs, taken from a glioma patient treated with radiotherapy, temozolomide or both. The origin of the receptors is a man aged 40-49 years with glioma.

The V and J genes are TRBV28 and TRBJ2-4; unclear D gene. CDR1 and CDR2 from the germline V gene are MDHEN and SYDVKM. The CDR3 loop spans 15 amino acids. Trimming removed 0 bases at V and 4 bases at J, with 10 bases between. CDR3 coding DNA: TGTGCCAGCAGTTTATGGCCGGCTGCGAAAAACATTCAGTACTTC. Translating it yields CASSLWPAAKNIQYF.

The chain combines TRBV12-2 with TRBJ2-1. TRBV12-2 is a pseudogene. The CDR3 totals 15 residues. CDR3 nucleotides: TGTGCAAGTCTTCCGGACCAGAGCGCCTACAATGAGCAGTTCTTC. Protein sequence: CASLPDQSAYNEQFF.

The chain has TRBV7-9 and TRBJ2-2, with D unresolved. The V end lost 1 base, the J end lost 5 bases, and 8 bases lay between the germline ends. The germline CDR1 and CDR2 sequences are SEHNR and FQNEAQ (reference sequence). The CDR3 extends over 14 amino acids. The CDR3 DNA follows: TGTGCCAGCAGCTTAGTTGAGATGACCGGGGAGCTGTTTTTT. It specifies CASSLVEMTGELFF.

The CDR3 sequence is CASSYGGTVNTEAFF. The CDR3 DNA is TGTGCCAGCAGTTACGGTGGAACAGTGAACACTGAAGCTTTCTTT. This chain uses TRBV6-5 with TRBJ1-1, with unresolved D. The CDR3 has 15 residues. Trimming cost V 2 bases and J 0 bases, with 10 bases left between them. Germline CDR1 reads MNHEY; CDR2 reads SVGAGI.

This rearrangement joins TRBV5-4 to TRBJ2-7; D unclear. The germline V and J ends were trimmed by 2 bases and 4 bases, with 16 bases remaining between them. The germline V gene has CDR1 SGHNT and CDR2 YYREEE (reference sequence). The CDR3 is 15 residues long. The CDR3 bases are TGTGCCAGCAGCTTCGACGGACGAGAATTATACGAGCAGTACTTC. Translated, it gives CASSFDGRELYEQYF.

This chain joins TRBV6-1 and TRBJ1-5; D is undetermined. Germline V CDR1 and CDR2: MNHNS, SASEGT. This CDR3 region has 16 residues. V lost 2 bases and J 6 bases, leaving 17 bases between the germline ends. The CDR3 loop is CASSEIRAAMGQPQHF. In DNA, the CDR3 is TGTGCCAGCAGTGAAATCCGGGCAGCCATGGGTCAGCCCCAGCATTTT.

This clone has only one observation. CDR3 residues: CASTRTRSNNEQFF. In nucleotides, the CDR3 is TGTGCCAGCACACGGACTAGGTCCAACAATGAGCAGTTCTTC. The J gene is TRBJ2-1, the V gene TRBV16; TRBD2 matches at 7 bases. V was pared by 7 bases and J by 5 bases, with 8 bases of the junction left unmatched. The CDR3 length is 14 residues. Germline V gene sequence: CDR1 KGHSY, CDR2 FQNENV. The full variable domain, in which reference TRBV16 and TRBJ2-1 provide the parts outside the CDR3, is GEEVAQTPKHLVRGEGQKAKLYCAPIKGHSYVFWYQQVLKNEFKFLISFQNENVFDETGMPKERFSAKCLPNSPCSLEIQATKLEDSAVYFCASTRTRSNNEQFFGPGTRLTVL.

CDR3 DNA: TGTGCCAGCAGCCAAGAATGGGGAGGGGCCAACGTCCTGACTTTC. Protein: CASSQEWGGANVLTF. The chain combines TRBV4-2 with TRBJ2-6; D gene unclear. The V and J ends lost 0 bases and 4 bases respectively, with 7 bases between them. The CDR3 is made up of 15 amino acids. The germline V gene encodes CDR1 LGHNA and CDR2 YNFKEQ.

In its sample, this clone was seen once. The V call is TRBV29-1, the J call TRBJ2-7; 9 bases line up with TRBD1. CDR1 is SQVTM, CDR2 ANQGSEA, per germline. Trimming removed 7 bases from V and 6 bases from J; junction bases left unmatched: 4. The CDR3 loop spans 11 amino acids. The CDR3 DNA sequence: TGCAGCGCCCGGACAGGGGCCGAGCAGTACTTC. Protein sequence: CSARTGAEQYF.